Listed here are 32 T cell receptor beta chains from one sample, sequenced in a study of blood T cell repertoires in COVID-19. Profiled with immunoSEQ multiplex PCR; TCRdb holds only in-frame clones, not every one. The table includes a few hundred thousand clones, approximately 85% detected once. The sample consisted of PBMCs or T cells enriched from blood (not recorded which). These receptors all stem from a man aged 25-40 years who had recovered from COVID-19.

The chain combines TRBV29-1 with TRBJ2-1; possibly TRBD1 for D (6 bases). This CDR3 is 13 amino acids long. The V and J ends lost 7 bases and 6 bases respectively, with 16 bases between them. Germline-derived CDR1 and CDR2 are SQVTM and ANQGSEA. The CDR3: CSGAGVGGNEQFF. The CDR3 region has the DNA TGCAGCGGAGCAGGGGTTGGAGGCAATGAGCAGTTCTTC.

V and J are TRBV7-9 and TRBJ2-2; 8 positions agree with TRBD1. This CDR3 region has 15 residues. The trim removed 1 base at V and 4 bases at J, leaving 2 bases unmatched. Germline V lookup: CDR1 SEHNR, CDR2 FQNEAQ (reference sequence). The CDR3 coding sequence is TGTGCCAGCAGCTTAGAAACAGGGGGCACCGGGGAGCTGTTTTTT. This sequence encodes CASSLETGGTGELFF.

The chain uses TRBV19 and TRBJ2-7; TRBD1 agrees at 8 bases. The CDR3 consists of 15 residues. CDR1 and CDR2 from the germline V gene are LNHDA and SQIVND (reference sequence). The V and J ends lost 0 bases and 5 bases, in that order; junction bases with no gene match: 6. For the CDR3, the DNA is TGTGCCAGTAGTATAGAGCGGACAGGGTTCCACGAGCAGTACTTC. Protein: CASSIERTGFHEQYF.

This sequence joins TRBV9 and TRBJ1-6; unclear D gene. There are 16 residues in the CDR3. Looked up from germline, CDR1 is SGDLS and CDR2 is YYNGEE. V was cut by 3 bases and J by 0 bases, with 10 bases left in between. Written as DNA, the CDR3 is TGTGCCAGCAGCGCCGGGTCGGACTCCTATAATTCACCCCTCCACTTT. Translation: CASSAGSDSYNSPLHF.

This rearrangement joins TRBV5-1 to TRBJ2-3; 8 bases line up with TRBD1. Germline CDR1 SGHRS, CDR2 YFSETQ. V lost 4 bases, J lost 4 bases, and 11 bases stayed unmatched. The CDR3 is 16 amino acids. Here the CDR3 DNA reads TGCGCCAGCAGCCCGCCCGGACAGGGTGGCGCAGATACGCAGTATTTT. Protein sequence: CASSPPGQGGADTQYF.

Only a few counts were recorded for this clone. The CDR3 is CAWSVTGGNNSPLHF. The CDR3 DNA sequence: TGTGCCTGGAGTGTAACCGGGGGTAATAATTCACCCCTCCACTTT. The rearrangement links TRBV30 to TRBJ1-6, with D perhaps matching TRBD1 (5 bases). CDR1 is GTSNPN and CDR2 is SVGIG in the germline V gene (reference sequence). V shed 0 bases and J shed 5 bases, with 11 bases lying between them. The CDR3 extends over 15 amino acids.

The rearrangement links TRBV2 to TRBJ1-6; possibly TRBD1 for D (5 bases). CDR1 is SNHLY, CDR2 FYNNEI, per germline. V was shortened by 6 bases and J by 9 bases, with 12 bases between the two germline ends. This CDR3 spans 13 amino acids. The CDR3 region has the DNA TGTGCCAGCAGGGAGACGGACATTTCACCCCTCCACTTT. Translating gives CASRETDISPLHF.

CDR3 in DNA: TGTGCCTGGAGTGTAGATCGAACTAGCGGGGGGGCCAATACGCAGTATTTT. This gives the protein CAWSVDRTSGGANTQYF. This chain uses TRBV30 with TRBJ2-3; 13 bases fit TRBD2. CDR3 size: 17 residues. Germline trimming cut 0 bases from V and 7 bases from J; bases unmatched to any gene: 10. CDR1 is GTSNPN, CDR2 SVGIG, per germline (reference sequence).

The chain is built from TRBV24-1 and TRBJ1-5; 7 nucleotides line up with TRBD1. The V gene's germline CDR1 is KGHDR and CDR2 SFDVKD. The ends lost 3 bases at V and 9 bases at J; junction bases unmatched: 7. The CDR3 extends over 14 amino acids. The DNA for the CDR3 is TGTGCCACCAGTGATCCGAGGGGGCTCGGGCCCCAGCATTTT. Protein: CATSDPRGLGPQHF.

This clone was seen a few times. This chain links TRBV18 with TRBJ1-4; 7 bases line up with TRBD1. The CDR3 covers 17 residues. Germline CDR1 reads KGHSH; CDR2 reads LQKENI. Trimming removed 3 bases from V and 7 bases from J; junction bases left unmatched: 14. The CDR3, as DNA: TGTGCCAGCTCACCTCCCCGACAGGGACCAACTTTTGAAAAACTGTTTTTT. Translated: CASSPPRQGPTFEKLFF.

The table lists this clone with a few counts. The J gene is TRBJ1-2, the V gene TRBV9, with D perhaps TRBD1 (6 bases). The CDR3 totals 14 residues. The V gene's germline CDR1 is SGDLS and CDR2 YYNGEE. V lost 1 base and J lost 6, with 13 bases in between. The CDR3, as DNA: TGTGCCAGCAGCGTACTAACAGGGTATCATGGCTACACCTTC. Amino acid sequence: CASSVLTGYHGYTF.

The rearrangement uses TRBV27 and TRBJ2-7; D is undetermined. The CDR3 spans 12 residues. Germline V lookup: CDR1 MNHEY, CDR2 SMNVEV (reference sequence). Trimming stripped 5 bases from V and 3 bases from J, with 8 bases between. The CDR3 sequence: CASSLTYYEQYF. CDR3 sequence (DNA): TGTGCCAGCAGTCTCACTTACTACGAGCAGTACTTC.

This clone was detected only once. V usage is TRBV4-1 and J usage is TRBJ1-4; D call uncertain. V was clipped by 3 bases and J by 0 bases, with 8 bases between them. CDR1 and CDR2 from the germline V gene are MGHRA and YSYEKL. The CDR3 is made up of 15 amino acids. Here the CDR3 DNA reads TGCGCCAGCAGCCACCAGGTTGCAACTAATGAAAAACTGTTTTTT. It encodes CASSHQVATNEKLFF.

CDR3 in amino acids: CASTLTAGGSYGYTF. The DNA of the CDR3 is TGTGCCAGCACTCTGACCGCCGGGGGTAGCTATGGCTACACCTTC. The rearrangement uses TRBV5-4 and TRBJ1-2; D may be TRBD1 (5 bases). The length of the CDR3 is 15 residues. The germline V gene encodes CDR1 SGHNT and CDR2 YYREEE (reference sequence). V was cut by 6 bases and J by 4 bases, with 19 bases left in between. The full variable domain, rest sourced from reference TRBV5-4 and TRBJ1-2, is ETGVTQSPTHLIKTRGQQVTLRCSSQSGHNTVSWYQQALGQGPQFIFQYYREEENGRGNFPPRFSGLQFPNYSSELNVNALELDDSALYLCASTLTAGGSYGYTFGSGTRLTVV.

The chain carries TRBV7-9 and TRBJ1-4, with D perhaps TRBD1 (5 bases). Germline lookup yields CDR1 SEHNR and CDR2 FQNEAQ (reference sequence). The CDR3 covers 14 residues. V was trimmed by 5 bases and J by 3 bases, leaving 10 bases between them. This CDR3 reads CASSPTGPNEKLFF. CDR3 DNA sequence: TGTGCCAGCAGCCCTACAGGACCTAATGAAAAACTGTTTTTT.

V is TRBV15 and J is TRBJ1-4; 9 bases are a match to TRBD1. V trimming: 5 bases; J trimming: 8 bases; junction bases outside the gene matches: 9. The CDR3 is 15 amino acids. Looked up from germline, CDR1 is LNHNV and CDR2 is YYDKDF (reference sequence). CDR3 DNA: TGTGCCACCAGCCCCATGGGGACAGGGCGGGAAAAACTGTTTTTT. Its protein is CATSPMGTGREKLFF. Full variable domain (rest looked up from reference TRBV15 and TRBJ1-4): DAMVIQNPRYQVTQFGKPVTLSCSQTLNHNVMYWYQQKSSQAPKLLFHYYDKDFNNEADTPDNFQSRRPNTSFCFLDIRSPGLGDTAMYLCATSPMGTGREKLFFGSGTQLSVL.

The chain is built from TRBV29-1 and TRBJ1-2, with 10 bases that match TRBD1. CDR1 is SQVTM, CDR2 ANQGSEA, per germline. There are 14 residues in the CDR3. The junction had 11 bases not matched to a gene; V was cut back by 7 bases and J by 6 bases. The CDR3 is CSAQSGTGENGYTF. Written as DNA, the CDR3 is TGCAGCGCACAATCCGGGACAGGGGAGAATGGCTACACCTTC.

The CDR3 is CASSDRGTGANVLTF. The CDR3 coding sequence is TGTGCCAGCAGTGACAGGGGGACCGGGGCCAACGTCCTGACTTTC. The V and J genes are TRBV6-4 and TRBJ2-6; D is perhaps TRBD1 (6 bases). CDR3 length equals 15 residues. The V gene lost 2 bases and the J gene lost 4 bases, with 9 bases spanning the gap. Germline CDR1 and CDR2: MRHNA and SNTAGT.

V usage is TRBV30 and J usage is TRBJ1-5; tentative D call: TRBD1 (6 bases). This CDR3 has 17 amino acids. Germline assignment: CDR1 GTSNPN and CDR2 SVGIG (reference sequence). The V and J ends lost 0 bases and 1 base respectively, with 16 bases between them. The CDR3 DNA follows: TGTGCCTGGAGTGTTAGTAGGGGGGGGCAGAGCAATCAGCCCCAGCATTTT. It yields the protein CAWSVSRGGQSNQPQHF.

The CDR3 loop reads CASSQMAQGAKEQYF. In DNA, the CDR3 is TGCGCCAGCAGCCAAATGGCTCAGGGGGCGAAAGAGCAGTACTTC. This sequence joins TRBV4-3 and TRBJ2-7; 8 bases match TRBD1. The length of the CDR3 is 15 residues. CDR1 LGHNA and CDR2 YSLEER come from the germline V gene. V lost 2 bases and J lost 7; bases outside the gene matches: 10.

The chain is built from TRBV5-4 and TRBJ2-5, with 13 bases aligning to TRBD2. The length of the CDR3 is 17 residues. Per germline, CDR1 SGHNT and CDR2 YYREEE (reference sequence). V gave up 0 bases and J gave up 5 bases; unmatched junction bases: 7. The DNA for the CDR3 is TGTGCCAGCAGCTTGGGTGGACTAGCGGGGGCCGGGGAGACCCAGTACTTC. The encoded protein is CASSLGGLAGAGETQYF.

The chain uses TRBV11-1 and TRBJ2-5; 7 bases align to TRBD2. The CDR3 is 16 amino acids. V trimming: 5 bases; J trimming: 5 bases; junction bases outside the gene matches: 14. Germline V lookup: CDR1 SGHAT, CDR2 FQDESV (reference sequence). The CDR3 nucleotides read TGTGCCAGCAGCCCGTACGGCGGGGGAGGGCTGGAGACCCAGTACTTC. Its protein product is CASSPYGGGGLETQYF.

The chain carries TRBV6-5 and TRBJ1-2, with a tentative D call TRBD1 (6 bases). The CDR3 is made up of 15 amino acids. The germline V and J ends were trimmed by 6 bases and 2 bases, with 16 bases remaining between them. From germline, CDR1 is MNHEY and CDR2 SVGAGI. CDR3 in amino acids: CASRTPRGPNYGYTF. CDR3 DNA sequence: TGTGCCAGCAGAACCCCCAGGGGCCCCAACTATGGCTACACCTTC.

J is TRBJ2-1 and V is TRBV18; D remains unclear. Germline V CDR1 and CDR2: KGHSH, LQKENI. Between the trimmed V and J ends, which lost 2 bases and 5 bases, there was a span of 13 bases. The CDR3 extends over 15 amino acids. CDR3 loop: CASSPEVGRDNEQFF. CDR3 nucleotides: TGTGCCAGCTCACCAGAGGTCGGCAGAGACAATGAGCAGTTCTTC.

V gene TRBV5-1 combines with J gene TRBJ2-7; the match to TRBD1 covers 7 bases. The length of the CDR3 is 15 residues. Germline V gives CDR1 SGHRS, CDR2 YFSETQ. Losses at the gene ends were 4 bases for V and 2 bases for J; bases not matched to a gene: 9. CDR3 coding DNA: TGCGCCAGCAGCGTCGCCGGGACAGTTGCCTACGAGCAGTACTTC. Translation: CASSVAGTVAYEQYF.

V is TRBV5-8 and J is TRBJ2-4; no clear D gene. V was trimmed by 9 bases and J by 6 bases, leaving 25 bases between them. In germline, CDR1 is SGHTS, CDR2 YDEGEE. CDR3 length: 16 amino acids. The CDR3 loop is CATTLPNSLGGNIQYF. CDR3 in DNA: TGTGCCACTACGCTCCCTAACTCGCTAGGCGGAAACATTCAGTACTTC.

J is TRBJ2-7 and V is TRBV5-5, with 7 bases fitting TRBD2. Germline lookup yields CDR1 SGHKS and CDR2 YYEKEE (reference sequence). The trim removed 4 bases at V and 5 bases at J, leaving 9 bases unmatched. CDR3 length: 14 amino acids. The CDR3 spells CASSAGGGVDEQYF. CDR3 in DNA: TGTGCCAGCAGCGCGGGCGGGGGAGTCGACGAGCAGTACTTC.

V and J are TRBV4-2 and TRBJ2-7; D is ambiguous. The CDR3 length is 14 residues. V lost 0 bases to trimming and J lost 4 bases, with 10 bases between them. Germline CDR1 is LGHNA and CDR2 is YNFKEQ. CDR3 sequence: CASSQEDSSYEQYF. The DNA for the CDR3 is TGTGCCAGCAGCCAAGAAGATAGTTCGTACGAGCAGTACTTC.

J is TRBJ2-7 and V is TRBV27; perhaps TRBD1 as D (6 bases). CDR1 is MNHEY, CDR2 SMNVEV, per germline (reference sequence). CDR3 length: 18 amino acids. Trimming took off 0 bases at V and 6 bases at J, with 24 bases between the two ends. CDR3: CASSLSRPRGVVGGEQYF. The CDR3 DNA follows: TGTGCCAGCAGTTTATCGAGGCCCAGGGGTGTTGTTGGTGGCGAGCAGTACTTC.

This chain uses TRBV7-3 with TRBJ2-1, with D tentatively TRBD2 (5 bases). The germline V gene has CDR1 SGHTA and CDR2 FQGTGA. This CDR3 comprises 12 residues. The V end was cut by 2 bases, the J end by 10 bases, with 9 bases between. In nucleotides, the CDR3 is TGTGCCAGCAGCTTATCGAGCGGAGAGCAGTTCTTC. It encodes CASSLSSGEQFF.

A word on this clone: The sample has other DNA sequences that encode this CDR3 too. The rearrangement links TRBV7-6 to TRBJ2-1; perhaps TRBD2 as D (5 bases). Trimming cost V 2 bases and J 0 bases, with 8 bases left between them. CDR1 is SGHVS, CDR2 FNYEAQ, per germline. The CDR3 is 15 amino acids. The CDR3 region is CASSLRTVSYNEQFF. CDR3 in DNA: TGTGCCAGCAGCTTACGGACTGTCTCCTACAATGAGCAGTTCTTC.

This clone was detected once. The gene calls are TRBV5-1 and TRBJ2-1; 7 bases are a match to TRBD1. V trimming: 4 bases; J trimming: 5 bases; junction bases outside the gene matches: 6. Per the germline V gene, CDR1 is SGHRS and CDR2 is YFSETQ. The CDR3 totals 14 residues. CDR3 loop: CASSLGQPNNEQFF. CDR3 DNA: TGCGCCAGCAGCCTGGGACAGCCGAACAATGAGCAGTTCTTC.